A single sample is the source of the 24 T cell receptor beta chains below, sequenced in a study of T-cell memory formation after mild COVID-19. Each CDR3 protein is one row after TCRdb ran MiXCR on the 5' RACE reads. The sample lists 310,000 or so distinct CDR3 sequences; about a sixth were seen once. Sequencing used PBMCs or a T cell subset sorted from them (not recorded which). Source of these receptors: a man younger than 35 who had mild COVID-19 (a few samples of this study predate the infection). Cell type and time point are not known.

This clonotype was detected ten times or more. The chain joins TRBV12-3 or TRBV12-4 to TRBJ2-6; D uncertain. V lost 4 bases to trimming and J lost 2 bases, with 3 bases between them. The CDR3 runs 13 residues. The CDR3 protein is CASSSAGANVLTF. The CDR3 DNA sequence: TGTGCCAGCAGTTCTGCTGGGGCCAACGTCCTGACTTTC.

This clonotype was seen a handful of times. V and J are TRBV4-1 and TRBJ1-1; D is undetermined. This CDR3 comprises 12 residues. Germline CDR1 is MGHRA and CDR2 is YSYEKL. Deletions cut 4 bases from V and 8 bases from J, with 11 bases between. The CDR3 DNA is TGCGCCAGCAGCCCAACCCCGGGGGAAGCTTTCTTT. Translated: CASSPTPGEAFF.

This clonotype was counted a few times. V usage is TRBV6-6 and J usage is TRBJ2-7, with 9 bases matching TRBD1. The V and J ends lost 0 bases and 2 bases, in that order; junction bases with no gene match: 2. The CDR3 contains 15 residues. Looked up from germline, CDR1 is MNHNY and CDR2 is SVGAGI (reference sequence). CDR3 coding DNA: TGTGCCAGCAGTTACTCGACAGGGGGAGCCTACGAGCAGTACTTC. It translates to CASSYSTGGAYEQYF.

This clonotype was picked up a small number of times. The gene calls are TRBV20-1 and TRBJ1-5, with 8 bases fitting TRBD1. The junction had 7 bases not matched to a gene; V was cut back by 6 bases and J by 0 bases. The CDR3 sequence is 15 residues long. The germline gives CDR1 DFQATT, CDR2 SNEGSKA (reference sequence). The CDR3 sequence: CSAKTGAYSNQPQHF. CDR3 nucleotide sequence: TGCAGTGCCAAGACAGGGGCGTATAGCAATCAGCCCCAGCATTTT.

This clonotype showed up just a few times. CDR3 residues: CASSLSSGEYEQYV. The CDR3 DNA follows: TGTGCCAGCAGCTTATCCAGCGGGGAGTACGAGCAGTACGTC. This chain links TRBV7-2 with TRBJ2-7; TRBD2 matches 7 bases. CDR1 is SGHTA and CDR2 is FQGNSA in the germline V gene. The CDR3 sequence is 14 residues long. V dropped 2 bases and J dropped 4; count of bases not matched to a gene: 5.

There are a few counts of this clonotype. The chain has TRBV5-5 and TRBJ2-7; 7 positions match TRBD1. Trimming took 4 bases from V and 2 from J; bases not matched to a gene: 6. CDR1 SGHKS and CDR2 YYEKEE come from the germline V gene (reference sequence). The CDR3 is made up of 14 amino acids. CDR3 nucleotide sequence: TGTGCCAGCAGCCCGGGACAGATTCCCTACGAGCAGTACTTC. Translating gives CASSPGQIPYEQYF. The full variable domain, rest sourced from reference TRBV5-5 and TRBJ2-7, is DAGVTQSPTHLIKTRGQQVTLRCSPISGHKSVSWYQQVLGQGPQFIFQYYEKEERGRGNFPDRFSARQFPNYSSELNVNALLLGDSALYLCASSPGQIPYEQYFGPGTRLTVT.

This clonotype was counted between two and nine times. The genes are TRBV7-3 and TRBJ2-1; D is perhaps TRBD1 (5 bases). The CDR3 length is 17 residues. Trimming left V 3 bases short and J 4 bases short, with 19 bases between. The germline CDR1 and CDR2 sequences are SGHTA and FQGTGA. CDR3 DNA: TGTGCCAGCAGCTTTAAGATCAGGGCCGAGTTGTACAATGAGCAGTTCTTC. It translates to CASSFKIRAELYNEQFF.

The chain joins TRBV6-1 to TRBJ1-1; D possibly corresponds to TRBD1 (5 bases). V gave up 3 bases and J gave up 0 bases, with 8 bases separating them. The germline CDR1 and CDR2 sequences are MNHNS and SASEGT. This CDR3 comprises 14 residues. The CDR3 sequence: CASSDRGVNTEAFF. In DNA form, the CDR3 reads TGTGCCAGCAGTGATAGGGGCGTGAACACTGAAGCTTTCTTT.

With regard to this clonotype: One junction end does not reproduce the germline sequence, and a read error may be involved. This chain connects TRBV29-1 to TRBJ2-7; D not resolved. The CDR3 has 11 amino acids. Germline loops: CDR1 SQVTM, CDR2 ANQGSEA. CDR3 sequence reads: CSALGVSEKYF. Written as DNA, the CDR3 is TGCAGCGCCCTTGGGGTGAGCGAGAAGTACTTC.

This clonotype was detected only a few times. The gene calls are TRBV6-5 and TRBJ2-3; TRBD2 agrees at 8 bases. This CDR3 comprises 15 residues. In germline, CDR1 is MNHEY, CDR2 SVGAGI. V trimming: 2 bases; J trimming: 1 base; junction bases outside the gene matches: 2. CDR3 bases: TGTGCCAGCAGTTACATGCGGGGGGGCACAGATACGCAGTATTTT. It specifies CASSYMRGGTDTQYF.

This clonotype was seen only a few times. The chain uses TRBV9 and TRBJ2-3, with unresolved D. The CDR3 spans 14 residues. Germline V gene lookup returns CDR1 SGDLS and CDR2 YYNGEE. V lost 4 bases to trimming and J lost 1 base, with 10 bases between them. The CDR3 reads CASSPPPGTDTQYF. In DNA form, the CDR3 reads TGTGCCAGCAGCCCCCCCCCCGGCACAGATACGCAGTATTTT.

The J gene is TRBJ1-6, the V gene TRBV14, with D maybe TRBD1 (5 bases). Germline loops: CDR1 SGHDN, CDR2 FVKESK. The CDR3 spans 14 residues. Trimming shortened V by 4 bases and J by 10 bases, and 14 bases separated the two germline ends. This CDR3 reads CASSRRQGGSPLHF. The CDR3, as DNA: TGTGCCAGCAGCCGCCGTCAGGGAGGATCACCCCTCCACTTT. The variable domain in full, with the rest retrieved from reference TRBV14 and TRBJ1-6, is EAGVTQFPSHSVIEKGQTVTLRCDPISGHDNLYWYRRVMGKEIKFLLHFVKESKQDESGMPNNRFLAERTGGTYSTLKVQPAELEDSGVYFCASSRRQGGSPLHFGNGTRLTVT.

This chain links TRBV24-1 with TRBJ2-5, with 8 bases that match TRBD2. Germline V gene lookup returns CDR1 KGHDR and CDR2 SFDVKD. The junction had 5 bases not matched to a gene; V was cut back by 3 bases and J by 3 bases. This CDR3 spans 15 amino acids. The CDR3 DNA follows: TGTGCCACCAGTGATCCCGGGAGGGAAAAAGAGACCCAGTACTTC. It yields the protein CATSDPGREKETQYF.

The CDR3 region has the DNA TGTGCCAGCAGTTTCCAGGGTTCCGGGAAATACTACGAGCAGTACGTC. Translating gives CASSFQGSGKYYEQYV. The chain has TRBV7-3 and TRBJ2-7, with D perhaps assigned TRBD1 or TRBD2 (5 bases each). The V end lost 6 bases, the J end lost 3 bases, and 21 bases lay between the germline ends. Germline V CDR1 and CDR2: SGHTA, FQGTGA. This CDR3 has 16 residues.

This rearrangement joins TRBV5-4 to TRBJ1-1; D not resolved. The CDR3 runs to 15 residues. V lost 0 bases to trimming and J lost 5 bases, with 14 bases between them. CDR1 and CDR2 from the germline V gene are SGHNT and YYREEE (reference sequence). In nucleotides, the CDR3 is TGTGCCAGCAGCTTGGTTTTGGGTATTGGAACTGAAGCTTTCTTT. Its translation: CASSLVLGIGTEAFF.

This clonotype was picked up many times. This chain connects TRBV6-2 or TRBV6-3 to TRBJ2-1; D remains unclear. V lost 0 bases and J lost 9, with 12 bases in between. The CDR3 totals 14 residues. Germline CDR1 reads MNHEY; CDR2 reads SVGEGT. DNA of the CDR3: TGTGCCAGCAGTTACTCGATAGGTGGCCCTGAGCAGTTCTTC. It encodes CASSYSIGGPEQFF.

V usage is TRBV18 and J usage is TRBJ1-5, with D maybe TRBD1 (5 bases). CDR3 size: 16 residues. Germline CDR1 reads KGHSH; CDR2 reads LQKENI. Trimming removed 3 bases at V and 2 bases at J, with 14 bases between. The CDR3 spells CASSPTPQGGNQPQHF. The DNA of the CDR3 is TGTGCCAGCTCACCGACCCCCCAGGGAGGCAATCAGCCCCAGCATTTT.

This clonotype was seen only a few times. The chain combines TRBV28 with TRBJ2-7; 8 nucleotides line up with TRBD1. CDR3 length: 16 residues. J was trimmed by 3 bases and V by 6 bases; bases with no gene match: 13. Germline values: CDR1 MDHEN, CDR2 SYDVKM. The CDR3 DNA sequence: TGTGCCAGCAGCCCGTCAGGGGGCGCGCATCACTACGAGCAGTACTTC. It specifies CASSPSGGAHHYEQYF. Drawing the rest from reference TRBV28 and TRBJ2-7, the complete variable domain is DVKVTQSSRYLVKRTGEKVFLECVQDMDHENMFWYRQDPGLGLRLIYFSYDVKMKEKGDIPEGYSVSREKKERFSLILESASTNQTSMYLCASSPSGGAHHYEQYFGPGTRLTVT.

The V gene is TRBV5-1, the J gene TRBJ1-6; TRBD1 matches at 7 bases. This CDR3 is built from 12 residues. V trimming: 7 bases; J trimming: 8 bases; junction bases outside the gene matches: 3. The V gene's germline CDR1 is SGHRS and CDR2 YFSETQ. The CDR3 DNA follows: TGCGCCAGCGGGACAGCCGATTCACCCCTCCACTTT. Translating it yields CASGTADSPLHF.

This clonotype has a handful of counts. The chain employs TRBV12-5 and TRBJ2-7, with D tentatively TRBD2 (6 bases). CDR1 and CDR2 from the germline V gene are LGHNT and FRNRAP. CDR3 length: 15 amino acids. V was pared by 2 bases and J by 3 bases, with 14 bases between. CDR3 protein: CASGLSQWDFYEQYF. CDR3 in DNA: TGTGCTAGTGGTTTGTCCCAGTGGGACTTCTACGAGCAGTACTTC. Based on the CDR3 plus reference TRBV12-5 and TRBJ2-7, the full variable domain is DARVTQTPRHKVTEMGQEVTMRCQPILGHNTVFWYRQTMMQGLELLAYFRNRAPLDDSGMPKDRFSAEMPDATLATLKIQPSEPRDSAVYFCASGLSQWDFYEQYFGPGTRLTVT.

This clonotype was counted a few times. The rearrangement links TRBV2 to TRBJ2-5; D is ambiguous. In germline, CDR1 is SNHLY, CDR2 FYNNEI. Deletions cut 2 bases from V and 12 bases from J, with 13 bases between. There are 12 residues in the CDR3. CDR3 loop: CASSEQGSDKYF. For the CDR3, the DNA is TGTGCCAGCAGTGAACAAGGCAGCGATAAGTACTTC.

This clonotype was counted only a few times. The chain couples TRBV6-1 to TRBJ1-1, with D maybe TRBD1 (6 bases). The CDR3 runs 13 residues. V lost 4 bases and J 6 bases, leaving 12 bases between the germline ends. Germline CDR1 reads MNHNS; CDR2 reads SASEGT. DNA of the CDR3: TGTGCCAGCAGTGTCGCAGGGGAGCCTGAAGCTTTCTTT. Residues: CASSVAGEPEAFF.

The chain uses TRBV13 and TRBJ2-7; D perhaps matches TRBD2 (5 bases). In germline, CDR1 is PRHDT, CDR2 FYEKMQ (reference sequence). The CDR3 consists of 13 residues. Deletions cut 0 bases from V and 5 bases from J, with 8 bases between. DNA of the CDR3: TGTGCCAGCAGCTTAGGGTACGGGGACGAGCAGTACGTC. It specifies CASSLGYGDEQYV.

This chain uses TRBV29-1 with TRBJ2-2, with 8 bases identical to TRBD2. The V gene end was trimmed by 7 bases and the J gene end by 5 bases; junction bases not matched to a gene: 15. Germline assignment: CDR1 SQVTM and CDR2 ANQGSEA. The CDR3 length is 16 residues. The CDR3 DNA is TGCAGCGCCCGGACTAGCACGGGCCGAACAACCGGGGAGCTGTTTTTT. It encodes CSARTSTGRTTGELFF.